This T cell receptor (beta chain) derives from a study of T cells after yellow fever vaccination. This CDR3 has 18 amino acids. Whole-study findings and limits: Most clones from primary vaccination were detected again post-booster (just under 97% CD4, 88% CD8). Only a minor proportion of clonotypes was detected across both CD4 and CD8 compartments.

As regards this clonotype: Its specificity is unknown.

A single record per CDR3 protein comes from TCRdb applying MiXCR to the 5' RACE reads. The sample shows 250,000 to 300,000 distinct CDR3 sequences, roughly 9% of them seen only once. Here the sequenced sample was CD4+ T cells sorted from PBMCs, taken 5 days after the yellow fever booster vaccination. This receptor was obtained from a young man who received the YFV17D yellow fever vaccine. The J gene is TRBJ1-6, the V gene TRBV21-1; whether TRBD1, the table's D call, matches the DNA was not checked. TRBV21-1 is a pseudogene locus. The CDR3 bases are TGTGCCAGCAGCGCCCCACTCGGACAGAAACTGACTAATTCACCCCTCCACTTT. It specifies CASSAPLGQKLTNSPLHF.